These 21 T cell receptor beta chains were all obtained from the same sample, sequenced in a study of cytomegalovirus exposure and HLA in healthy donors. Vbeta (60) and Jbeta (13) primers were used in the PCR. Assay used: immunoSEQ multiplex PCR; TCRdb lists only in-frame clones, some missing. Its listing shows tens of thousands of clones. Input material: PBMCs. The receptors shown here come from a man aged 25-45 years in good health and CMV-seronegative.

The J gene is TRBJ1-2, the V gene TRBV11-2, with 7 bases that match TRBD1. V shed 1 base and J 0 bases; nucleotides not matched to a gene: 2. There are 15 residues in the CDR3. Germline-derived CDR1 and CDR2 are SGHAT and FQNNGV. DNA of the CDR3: TGTGCCAGCAGCTTAGTGGGACAGTCTAACTATGGCTACACCTTC. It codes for CASSLVGQSNYGYTF.

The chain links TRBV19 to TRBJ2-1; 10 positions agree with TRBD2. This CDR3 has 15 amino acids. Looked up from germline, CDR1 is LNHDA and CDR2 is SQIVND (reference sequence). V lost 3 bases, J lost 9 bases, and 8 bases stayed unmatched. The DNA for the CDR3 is TGTGCCAGTAGTATTATTGGGACTAGCGCCGGTGAGCAGTTCTTC. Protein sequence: CASSIIGTSAGEQFF.

The CDR3 DNA reads as TGTGCCAGTAGAGGACAGGGTGTGAATCCCCAGCATTTT. It specifies CASRGQGVNPQHF. This chain links TRBV19 with TRBJ1-5, with 8 bases fitting TRBD1. With V trimmed by 6 bases and J by 10 bases, 8 bases remained unmatched. This CDR3 region has 13 residues. Germline values: CDR1 LNHDA, CDR2 SQIVND (reference sequence).

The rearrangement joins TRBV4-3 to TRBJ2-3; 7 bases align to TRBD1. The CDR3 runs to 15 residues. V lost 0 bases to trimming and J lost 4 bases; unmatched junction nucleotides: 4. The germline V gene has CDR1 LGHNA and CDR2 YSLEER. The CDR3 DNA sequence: TGCGCCAGCAGCCAAGAGACAGGGCAACCAGATACGCAGTATTTT. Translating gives CASSQETGQPDTQYF.

The DNA for the CDR3 is TGTGCCAGCAGTTACTTGGACAGGGCCGAGCAGTTCTTC. Encoded protein: CASSYLDRAEQFF. The genes are TRBV6-5 and TRBJ2-1; 8 bases agree with TRBD1. J lost 10 bases, V lost 1 base, and 3 bases had no gene match. From germline, CDR1 is MNHEY and CDR2 SVGAGI. The length of the CDR3 is 13 residues.

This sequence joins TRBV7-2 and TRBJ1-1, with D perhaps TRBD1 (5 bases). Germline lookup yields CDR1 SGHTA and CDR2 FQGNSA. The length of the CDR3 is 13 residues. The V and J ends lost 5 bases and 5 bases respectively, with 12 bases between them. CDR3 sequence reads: CASSPARGTEAFF. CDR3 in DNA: TGTGCCAGCAGCCCCGCTCGGGGGACTGAAGCTTTCTTT.

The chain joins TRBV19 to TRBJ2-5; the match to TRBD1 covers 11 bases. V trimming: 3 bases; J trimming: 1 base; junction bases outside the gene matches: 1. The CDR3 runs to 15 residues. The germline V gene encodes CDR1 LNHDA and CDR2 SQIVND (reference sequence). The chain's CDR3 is CASSIGTGGQETQYF. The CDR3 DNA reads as TGTGCCAGTAGTATCGGGACAGGGGGCCAAGAGACCCAGTACTTC.

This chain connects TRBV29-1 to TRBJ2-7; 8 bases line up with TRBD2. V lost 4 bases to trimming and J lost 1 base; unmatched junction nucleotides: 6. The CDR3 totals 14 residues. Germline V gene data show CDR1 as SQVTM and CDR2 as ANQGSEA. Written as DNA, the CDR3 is TGCAGCGTTGCGGCTAGCGGGCTTTCCTACGAGCAGTACTTC. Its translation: CSVAASGLSYEQYF.

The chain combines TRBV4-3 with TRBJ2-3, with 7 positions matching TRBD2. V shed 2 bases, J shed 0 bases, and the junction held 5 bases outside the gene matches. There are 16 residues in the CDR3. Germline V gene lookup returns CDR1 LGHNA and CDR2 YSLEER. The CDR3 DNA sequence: TGCGCCAGCAGCCAACTAGCGGCGAGTAGCACAGATACGCAGTATTTT. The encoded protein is CASSQLAASSTDTQYF.

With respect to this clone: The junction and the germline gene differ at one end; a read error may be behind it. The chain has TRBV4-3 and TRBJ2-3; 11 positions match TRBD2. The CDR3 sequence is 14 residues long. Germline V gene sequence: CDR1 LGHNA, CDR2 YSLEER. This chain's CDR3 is CASTQGLAGGAQYF. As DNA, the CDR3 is TGCGCCAGCACCCAAGGACTAGCGGGCGGGGCGCAGTATTTT.

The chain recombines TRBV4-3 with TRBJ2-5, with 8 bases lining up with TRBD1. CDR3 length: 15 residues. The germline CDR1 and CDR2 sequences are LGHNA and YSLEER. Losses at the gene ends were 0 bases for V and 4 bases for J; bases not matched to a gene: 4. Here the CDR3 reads CASSQDRTGGETQYF. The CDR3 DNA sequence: TGCGCCAGCAGCCAAGATCGAACAGGGGGAGAGACCCAGTACTTC.

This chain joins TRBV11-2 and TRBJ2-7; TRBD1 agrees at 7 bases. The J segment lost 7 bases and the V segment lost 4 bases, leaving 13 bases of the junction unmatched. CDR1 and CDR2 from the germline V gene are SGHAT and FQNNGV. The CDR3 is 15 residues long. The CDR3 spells CASSSPSRGLREQYF. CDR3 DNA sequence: TGTGCCAGCAGCTCCCCGAGTAGGGGGCTGAGGGAGCAGTACTTC. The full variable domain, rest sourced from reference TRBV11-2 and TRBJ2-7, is EAGVAQSPRYKIIEKRQSVAFWCNPISGHATLYWYQQILGQGPKLLIQFQNNGVVDDSQLPKDRFSAERLKGVDSTLKIQPAKLEDSAVYLCASSSPSRGLREQYFGPGTRLTVT.

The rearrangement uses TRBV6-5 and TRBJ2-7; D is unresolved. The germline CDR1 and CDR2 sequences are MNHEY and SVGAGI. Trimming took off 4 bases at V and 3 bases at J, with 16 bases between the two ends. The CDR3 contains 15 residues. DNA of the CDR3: TGTGCCAGCAGTTTCGCGGAAAGGATTAGCTACGAGCAGTACTTC. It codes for CASSFAERISYEQYF.

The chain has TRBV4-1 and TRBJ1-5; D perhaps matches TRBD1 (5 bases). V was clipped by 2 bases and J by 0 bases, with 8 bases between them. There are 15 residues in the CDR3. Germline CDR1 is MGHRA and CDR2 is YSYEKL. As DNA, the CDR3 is TGCGCCAGCAGCCAACAGGGCTATAGCAATCAGCCCCAGCATTTT. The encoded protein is CASSQQGYSNQPQHF.

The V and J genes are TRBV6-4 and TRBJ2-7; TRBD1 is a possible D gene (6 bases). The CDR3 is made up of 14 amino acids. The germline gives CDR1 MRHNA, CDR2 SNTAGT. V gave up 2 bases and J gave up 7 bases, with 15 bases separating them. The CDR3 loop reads CASSDVPQGREQYF. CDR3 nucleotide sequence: TGTGCCAGCAGTGACGTACCACAGGGAAGGGAGCAGTACTTC.

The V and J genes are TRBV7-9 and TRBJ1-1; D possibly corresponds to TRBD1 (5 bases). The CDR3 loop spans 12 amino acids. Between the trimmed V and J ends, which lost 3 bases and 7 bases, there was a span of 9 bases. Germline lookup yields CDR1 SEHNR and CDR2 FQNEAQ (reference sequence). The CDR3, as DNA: TGTGCCAGCAGCTTGAACAGGCTTGAAGCTTTCTTT. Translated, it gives CASSLNRLEAFF.

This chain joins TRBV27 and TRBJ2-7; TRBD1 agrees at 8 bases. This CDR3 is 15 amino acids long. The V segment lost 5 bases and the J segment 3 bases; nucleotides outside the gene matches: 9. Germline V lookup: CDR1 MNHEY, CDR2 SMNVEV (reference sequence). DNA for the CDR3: TGTGCCAGCAGTCTCCAGGGGGCTCCCCACTACGAGCAGTACTTC. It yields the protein CASSLQGAPHYEQYF.

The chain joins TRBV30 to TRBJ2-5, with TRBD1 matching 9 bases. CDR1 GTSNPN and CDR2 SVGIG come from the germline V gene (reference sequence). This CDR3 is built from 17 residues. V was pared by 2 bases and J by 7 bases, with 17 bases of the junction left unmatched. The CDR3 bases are TGTGCCTGGAGTCTCATTCTGGGACAGGGTCTTGGAGGGACCCAGTACTTC. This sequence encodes CAWSLILGQGLGGTQYF.

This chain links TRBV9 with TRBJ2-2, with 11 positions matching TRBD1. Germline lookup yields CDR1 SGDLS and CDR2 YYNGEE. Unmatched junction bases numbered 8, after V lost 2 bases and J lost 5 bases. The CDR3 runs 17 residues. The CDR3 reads CASSVFGQGARTGELFF. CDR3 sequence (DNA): TGTGCCAGCAGCGTTTTTGGACAGGGGGCGCGTACCGGGGAGCTGTTTTTT.

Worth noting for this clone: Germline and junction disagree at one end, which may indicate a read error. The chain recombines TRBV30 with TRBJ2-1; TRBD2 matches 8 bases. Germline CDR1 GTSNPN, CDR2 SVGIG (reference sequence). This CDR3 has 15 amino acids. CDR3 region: CAGSALAGPYDEQFF. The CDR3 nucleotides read TGTGCCGGGAGCGCATTAGCGGGACCCTATGATGAGCAGTTCTTC. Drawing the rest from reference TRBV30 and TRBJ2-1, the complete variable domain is SQTIHQWPATLVQPVGSPLSLECTVEGTSNPNLYWYRQAAGRGLQLLFYSVGIGQISSEVPQNLSASRPQDRQFILSSKKLLLSDSGFYLCAGSALAGPYDEQFFGPGTRLTVL.

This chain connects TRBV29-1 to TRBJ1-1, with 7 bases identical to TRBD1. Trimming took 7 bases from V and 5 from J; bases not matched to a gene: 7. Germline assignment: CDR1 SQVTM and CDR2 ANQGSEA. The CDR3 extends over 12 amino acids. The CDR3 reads CSADREVTEAFF. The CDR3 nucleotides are TGCAGCGCAGACAGGGAGGTAACTGAAGCTTTCTTT.